The following is a T cell receptor beta chain sequence with its context. Amplifying from RNA transcripts, the study obtained TCR beta CDR3 regions. Amplification began with first-round RT-PCR using HTBI primers, then second-round multiplex PCR was performed. TCRdb independently ran MiXCR on the multiplex PCR reads; one entry per CDR3 protein. The data hold about 640,000 distinct CDR3 sequences, with just over 40% observed a single time. The data were taken from a study of Graves' ophthalmopathy and Graves' hyperthyroidism. The CDR3 loop spans 15 amino acids. CDR1 is SGHAT, CDR2 FQNNGV, per germline. The ends lost 5 bases at V and 5 bases at J; junction bases unmatched: 3.

The sequence derives from an adult man with Graves' ophthalmopathy. The genes are TRBV11-2 and TRBJ2-2; the match to TRBD2 covers 12 bases. The sequencing sample was made of peripheral blood. The chain's CDR3 is CASSAGTSGTGELFF. CDR3 nucleotides: TGTGCCAGCAGCGCCGGGACTAGCGGGACCGGGGAGCTGTTTTTT. Supplemented by reference TRBV11-2 and TRBJ2-2, the full variable domain reads EAGVAQSPRYKIIEKRQSVAFWCNPISGHATLYWYQQILGQGPKLLIQFQNNGVVDDSQLPKDRFSAERLKGVDSTLKIQPAKLEDSAVYLCASSAGTSGTGELFFGEGSRLTVL.